Only a few counts were recorded for the clone carrying this T cell receptor (beta chain). The record originates from a study of technical replicates of blood from several donors. TCRdb keeps only in-frame clones here, not all; method: immunoSEQ multiplex PCR. Of over 50,000 clones in the sample, around 86% were seen once. The specimen sequenced was PBMCs. The source is a human donor in good health. Some clones in this sample may be carry-over from other donors' samples.

The CDR3 DNA follows: TGTGCCAGCAGCCCGGGGGATAGGGACACTGAAGCTTTCTTT. Encoded protein: CASSPGDRDTEAFF. The J gene is TRBJ1-1, the V gene TRBV5-5, with D possibly being TRBD1 (5 bases). The CDR3 has 14 amino acids. The germline gives CDR1 SGHKS, CDR2 YYEKEE (reference sequence). V was cut by 4 bases and J by 3 bases, with 13 bases left in between. The whole variable domain, remainder taken from reference TRBV5-5 and TRBJ1-1, is DAGVTQSPTHLIKTRGQQVTLRCSPISGHKSVSWYQQVLGQGPQFIFQYYEKEERGRGNFPDRFSARQFPNYSSELNVNALLLGDSALYLCASSPGDRDTEAFFGQGTRLTVV.